This entry lists 4 T cell receptor beta chains sequenced from one sample in a study of blood T cells in healthy people across ages. With a J-beta primer mix and a sample-barcoded 5' primer, a second PCR ran 7 to 11 cycles. A single record per CDR3 protein comes from TCRdb applying MiXCR to the 5' RACE reads. The sample lists hundreds of thousands of distinct CDR3 sequences, around 26% occurring once. Sequencing was done on a sample of blood. The receptors stem from an elderly woman in good health.

This clonotype has just a few counts. This rearrangement joins TRBV28 to TRBJ1-2; D unresolved. Per germline, CDR1 MDHEN and CDR2 SYDVKM. The CDR3 runs to 14 residues. The V and J ends lost 2 bases and 4 bases respectively, with 11 bases between them. The CDR3 coding sequence is TGTGCCAGCAGTTTAATTGACAAAACCTATGGCTACACCTTC. Amino acids: CASSLIDKTYGYTF.

V gene TRBV7-2 combines with J gene TRBJ2-3; TRBD1 might be the D (5 bases). The V end lost 5 bases, the J end lost 11 bases, and 14 bases lay between the germline ends. This CDR3 contains 12 residues. The germline V gene has CDR1 SGHTA and CDR2 FQGNSA. For the CDR3, the DNA is TGTGCCAGCAGCCTAACGACAGTAGGGCAGTATTTT. Protein: CASSLTTVGQYF.

The V and J genes are TRBV7-2 and TRBJ1-1; D unclear. CDR1 SGHTA and CDR2 FQGNSA come from the germline V gene. V lost 1 base, J lost 4 bases, and 10 bases lay in between. CDR3 length equals 14 residues. CDR3 loop: CASSLGTVGTEAFF. CDR3 coding DNA: TGTGCCAGCAGCTTAGGGACGGTGGGCACTGAAGCTTTCTTT.

This chain uses TRBV5-1 with TRBJ2-1; TRBD2 aligns across 15 bases. The last part of the DNA fits TRBJ2-7 better; the J call may be wrong. The CDR3 has 17 residues. Germline V gene lookup returns CDR1 SGHRS and CDR2 YFSETQ. CDR3 in amino acids: CASSFGTSGGFYNEQYF. In DNA form, the CDR3 reads TGCGCCAGCAGCTTCGGGACTAGCGGGGGGTTCTACAATGAGCAGTACTTC.